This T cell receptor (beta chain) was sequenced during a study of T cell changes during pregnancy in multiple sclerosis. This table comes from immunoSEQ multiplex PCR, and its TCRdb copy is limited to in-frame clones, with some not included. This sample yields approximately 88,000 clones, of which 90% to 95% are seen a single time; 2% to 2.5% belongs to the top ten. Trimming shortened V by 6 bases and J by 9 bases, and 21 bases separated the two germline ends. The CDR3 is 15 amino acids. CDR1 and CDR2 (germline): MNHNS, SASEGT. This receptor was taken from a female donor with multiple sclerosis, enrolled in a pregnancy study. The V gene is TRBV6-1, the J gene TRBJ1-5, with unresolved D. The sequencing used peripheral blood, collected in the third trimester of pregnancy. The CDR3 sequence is CASSARTARDGPQHF. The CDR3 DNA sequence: TGTGCCAGCAGCGCCCGGACGGCGAGGGATGGGCCCCAGCATTTT.